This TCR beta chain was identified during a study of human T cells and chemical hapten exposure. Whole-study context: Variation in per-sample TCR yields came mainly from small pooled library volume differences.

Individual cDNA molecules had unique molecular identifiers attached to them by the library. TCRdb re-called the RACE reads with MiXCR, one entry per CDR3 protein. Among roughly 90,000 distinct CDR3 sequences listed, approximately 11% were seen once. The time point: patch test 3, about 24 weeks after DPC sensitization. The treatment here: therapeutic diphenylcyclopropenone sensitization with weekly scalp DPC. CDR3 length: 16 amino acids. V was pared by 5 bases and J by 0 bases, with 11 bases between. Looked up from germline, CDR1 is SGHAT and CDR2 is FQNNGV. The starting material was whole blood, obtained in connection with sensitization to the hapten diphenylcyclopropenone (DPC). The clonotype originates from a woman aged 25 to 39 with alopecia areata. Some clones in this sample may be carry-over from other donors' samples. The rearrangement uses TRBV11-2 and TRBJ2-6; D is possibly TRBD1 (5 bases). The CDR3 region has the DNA TGTGCCAGCAGCCCACTCGACAGCTCTGGGGCCAACGTCCTGACTTTC. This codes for CASSPLDSSGANVLTF. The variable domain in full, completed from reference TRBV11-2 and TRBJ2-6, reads EAGVAQSPRYKIIEKRQSVAFWCNPISGHATLYWYQQILGQGPKLLIQFQNNGVVDDSQLPKDRFSAERLKGVDSTLKIQPAKLEDSAVYLCASSPLDSSGANVLTFGAGSRLTVL.